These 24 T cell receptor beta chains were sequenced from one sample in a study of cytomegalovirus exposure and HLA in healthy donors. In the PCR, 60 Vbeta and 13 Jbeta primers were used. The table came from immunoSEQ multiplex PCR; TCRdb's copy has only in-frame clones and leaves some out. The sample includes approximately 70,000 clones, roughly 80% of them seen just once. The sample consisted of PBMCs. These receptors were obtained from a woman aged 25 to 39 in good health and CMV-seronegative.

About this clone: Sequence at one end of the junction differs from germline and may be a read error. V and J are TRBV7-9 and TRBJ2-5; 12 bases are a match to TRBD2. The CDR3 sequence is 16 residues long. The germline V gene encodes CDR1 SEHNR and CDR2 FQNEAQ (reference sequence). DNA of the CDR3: TGTTCCAGCAGCTCCCTAGCGGGGGGGCATCCAGAGACCCAGTACTTC. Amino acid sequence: CSSSSLAGGHPETQYF.

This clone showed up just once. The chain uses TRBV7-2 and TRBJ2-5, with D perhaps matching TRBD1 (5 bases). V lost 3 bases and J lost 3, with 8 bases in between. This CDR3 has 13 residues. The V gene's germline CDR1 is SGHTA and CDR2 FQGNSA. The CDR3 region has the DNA TGTGCCAGCAGCTTTGACAGAAAAGAGACCCAGTACTTC. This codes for CASSFDRKETQYF.

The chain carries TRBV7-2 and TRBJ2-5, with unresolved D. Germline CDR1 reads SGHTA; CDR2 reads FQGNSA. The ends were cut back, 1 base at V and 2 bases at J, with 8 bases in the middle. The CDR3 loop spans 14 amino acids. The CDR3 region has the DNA TGTGCCAGCAGCTTAGACTACTCACAAGAGACCCAGTACTTC. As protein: CASSLDYSQETQYF.

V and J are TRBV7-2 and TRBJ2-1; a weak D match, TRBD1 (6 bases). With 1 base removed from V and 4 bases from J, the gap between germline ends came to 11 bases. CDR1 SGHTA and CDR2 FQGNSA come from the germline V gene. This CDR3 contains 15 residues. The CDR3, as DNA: TGTGCCAGCAGCTTAGGGGTAGGGACATACAATGAGCAGTTCTTC. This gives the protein CASSLGVGTYNEQFF. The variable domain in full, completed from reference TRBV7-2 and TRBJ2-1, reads GAGVSQSPSNKVTEKGKDVELRCDPISGHTALYWYRQSLGQGLEFLIYFQGNSAPDKSGLPSDRFSAERTGGSVSTLTIQRTQQEDSAVYLCASSLGVGTYNEQFFGPGTRLTVL.

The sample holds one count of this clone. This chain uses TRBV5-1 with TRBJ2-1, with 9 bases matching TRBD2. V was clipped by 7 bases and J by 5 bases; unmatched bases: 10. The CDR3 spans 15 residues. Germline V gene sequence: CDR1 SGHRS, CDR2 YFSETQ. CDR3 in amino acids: CASRLASGVNNEQFF. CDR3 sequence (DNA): TGCGCCAGCCGGCTGGCTAGCGGGGTAAACAATGAGCAGTTCTTC.

Here the CDR3 DNA reads TGCAGCGTTGTTGAGCACAATCAGCCCCAGCATTTT. This encodes CSVVEHNQPQHF. The genes are TRBV29-1 and TRBJ1-5; D gene unclear. The CDR3 totals 12 residues. V was shortened by 4 bases and J by 3 bases, with 7 bases between the two germline ends. Germline CDR1 reads SQVTM; CDR2 reads ANQGSEA. Full variable domain (missing parts from reference TRBV29-1 and TRBJ1-5): SAVISQKPSRDICQRGTSLTIQCQVDSQVTMMFWYRQQPGQSLTLIATANQGSEATYESGFVIDKFPISRPNLTFSTLTVSNMSPEDSSIYLCSVVEHNQPQHFGDGTRLSIL.

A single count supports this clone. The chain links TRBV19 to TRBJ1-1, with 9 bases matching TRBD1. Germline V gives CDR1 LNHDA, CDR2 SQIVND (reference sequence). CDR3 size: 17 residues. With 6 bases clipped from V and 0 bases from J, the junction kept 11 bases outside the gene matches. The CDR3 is CASRTQGAQPMNTEAFF. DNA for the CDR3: TGTGCCAGTAGAACACAGGGGGCCCAGCCCATGAACACTGAAGCTTTCTTT.

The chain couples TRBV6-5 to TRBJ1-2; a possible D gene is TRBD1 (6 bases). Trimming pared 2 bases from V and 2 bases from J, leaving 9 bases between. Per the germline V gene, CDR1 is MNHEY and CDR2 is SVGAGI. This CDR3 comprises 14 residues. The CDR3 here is CASSYLGQNYGYTF. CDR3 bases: TGTGCCAGCAGTTACCTCGGACAGAACTATGGCTACACCTTC.

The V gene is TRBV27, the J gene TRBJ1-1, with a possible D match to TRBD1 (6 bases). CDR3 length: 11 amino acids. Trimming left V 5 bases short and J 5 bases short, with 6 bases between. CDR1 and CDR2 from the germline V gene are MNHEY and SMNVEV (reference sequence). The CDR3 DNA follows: TGTGCCAGCAGTCAGGGGACTGAAGCTTTCTTT. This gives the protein CASSQGTEAFF.

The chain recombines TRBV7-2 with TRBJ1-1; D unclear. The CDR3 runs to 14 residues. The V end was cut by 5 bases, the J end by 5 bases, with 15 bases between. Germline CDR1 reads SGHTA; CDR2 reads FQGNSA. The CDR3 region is CASSHWPGKTEAFF. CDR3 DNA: TGTGCCAGCAGCCACTGGCCGGGTAAGACTGAAGCTTTCTTT.

CDR3 region: CASSLGEVTDTQYF. CDR3 DNA: TGTGCCAGCAGCTTAGGTGAGGTCACAGATACGCAGTATTTT. V is TRBV7-8 and J is TRBJ2-3; no definite D call. The CDR3 is 14 residues long. The V end lost 1 base, the J end lost 2 bases, and 7 bases lay between the germline ends. Germline values: CDR1 SGHVS, CDR2 FQNEAQ.

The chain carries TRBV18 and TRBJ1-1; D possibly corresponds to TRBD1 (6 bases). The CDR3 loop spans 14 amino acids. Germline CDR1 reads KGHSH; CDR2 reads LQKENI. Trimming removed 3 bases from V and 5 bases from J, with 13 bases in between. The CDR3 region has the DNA TGTGCCAGCTCACCTACAGGGATGGGGACTGAAGCTTTCTTT. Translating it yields CASSPTGMGTEAFF.

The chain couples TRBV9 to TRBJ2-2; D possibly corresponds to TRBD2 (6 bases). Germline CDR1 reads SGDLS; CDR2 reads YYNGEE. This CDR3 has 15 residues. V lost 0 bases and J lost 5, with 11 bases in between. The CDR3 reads CASSVVRGRTGELFF. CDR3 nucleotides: TGTGCCAGCAGCGTAGTGCGGGGTCGGACCGGGGAGCTGTTTTTT.

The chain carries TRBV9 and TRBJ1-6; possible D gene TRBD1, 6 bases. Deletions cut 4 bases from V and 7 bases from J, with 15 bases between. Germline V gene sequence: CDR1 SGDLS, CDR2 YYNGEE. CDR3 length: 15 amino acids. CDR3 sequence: CASSPFDRRNSPLHF. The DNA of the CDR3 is TGTGCCAGCAGCCCTTTCGACAGGCGAAATTCACCCCTCCACTTT.

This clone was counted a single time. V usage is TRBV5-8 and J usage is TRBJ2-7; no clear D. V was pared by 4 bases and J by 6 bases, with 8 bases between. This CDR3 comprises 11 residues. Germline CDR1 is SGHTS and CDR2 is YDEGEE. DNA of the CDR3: TGTGCCAGCAGCCGCCCGGGCGAGCAGTACTTC. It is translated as CASSRPGEQYF.

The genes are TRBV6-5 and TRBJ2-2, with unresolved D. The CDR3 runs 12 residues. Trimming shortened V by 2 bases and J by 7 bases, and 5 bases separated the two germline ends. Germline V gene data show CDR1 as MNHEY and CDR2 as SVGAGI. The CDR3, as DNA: TGTGCCAGCAGTTACCCCGGCGGGGAGCTGTTTTTT. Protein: CASSYPGGELFF.

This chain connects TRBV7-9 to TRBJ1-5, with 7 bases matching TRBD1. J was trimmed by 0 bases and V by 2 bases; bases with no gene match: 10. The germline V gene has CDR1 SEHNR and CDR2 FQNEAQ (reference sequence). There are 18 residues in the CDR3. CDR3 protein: CASSLSPFRGPSNQPQHF. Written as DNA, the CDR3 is TGTGCCAGCAGCTTAAGCCCGTTTAGGGGGCCTAGCAATCAGCCCCAGCATTTT.

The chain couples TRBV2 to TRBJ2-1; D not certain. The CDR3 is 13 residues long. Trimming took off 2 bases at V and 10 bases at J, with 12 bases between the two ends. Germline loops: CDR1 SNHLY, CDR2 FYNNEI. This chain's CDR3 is CASSERQTREQFF. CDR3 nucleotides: TGTGCCAGCAGTGAAAGGCAGACAAGAGAGCAGTTCTTC.

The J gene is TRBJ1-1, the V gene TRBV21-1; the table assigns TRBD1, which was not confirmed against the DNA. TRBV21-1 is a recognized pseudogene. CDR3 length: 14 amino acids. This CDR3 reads CASSKNPENTEAFF. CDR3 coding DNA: TGTGCCAGCAGCAAAAACCCAGAGAACACTGAAGCTTTCTTT.

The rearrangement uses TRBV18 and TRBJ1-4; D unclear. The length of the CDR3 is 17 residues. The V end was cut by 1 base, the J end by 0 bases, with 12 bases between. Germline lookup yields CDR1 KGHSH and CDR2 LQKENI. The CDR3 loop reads CASSPLSGRTTNEKLFF. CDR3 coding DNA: TGTGCCAGCTCACCACTCTCCGGCAGGACAACTAATGAAAAACTGTTTTTT.

The CDR3 DNA reads as TGTGCCAGCAGCCTGGGACTAGCGGGGGGCACAGATACGCAGTATTTT. This gives the protein CASSLGLAGGTDTQYF. The rearrangement uses TRBV5-6 and TRBJ2-3, with TRBD2 matching over 14 bases. The CDR3 totals 16 residues. The germline V gene has CDR1 SGHDT and CDR2 YYEEEE. V trimming: 4 bases; J trimming: 1 base; junction bases outside the gene matches: 2.

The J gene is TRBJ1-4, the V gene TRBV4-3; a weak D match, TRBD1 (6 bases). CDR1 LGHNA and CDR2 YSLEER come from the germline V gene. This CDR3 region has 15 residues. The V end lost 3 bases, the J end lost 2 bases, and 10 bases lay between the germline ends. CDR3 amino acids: CASSQPTGTNEKLFF. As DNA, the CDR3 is TGCGCCAGCAGCCAGCCCACAGGGACTAATGAAAAACTGTTTTTT.

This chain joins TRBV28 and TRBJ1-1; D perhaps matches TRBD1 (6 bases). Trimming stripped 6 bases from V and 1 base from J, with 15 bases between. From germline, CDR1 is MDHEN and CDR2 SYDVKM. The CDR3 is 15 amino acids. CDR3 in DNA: TGTGCCAGCAGATCTAGAGGACAGACGAACACTGAAGCTTTCTTT. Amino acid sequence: CASRSRGQTNTEAFF. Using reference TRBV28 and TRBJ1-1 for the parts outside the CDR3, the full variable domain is DVKVTQSSRYLVKRTGEKVFLECVQDMDHENMFWYRQDPGLGLRLIYFSYDVKMKEKGDIPEGYSVSREKKERFSLILESASTNQTSMYLCASRSRGQTNTEAFFGQGTRLTVV.

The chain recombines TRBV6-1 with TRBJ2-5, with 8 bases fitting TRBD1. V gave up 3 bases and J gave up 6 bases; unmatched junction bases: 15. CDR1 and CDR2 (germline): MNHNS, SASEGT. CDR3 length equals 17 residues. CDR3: CASSEGQGRGLGKTQYF. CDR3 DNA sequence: TGTGCCAGCAGTGAGGGGCAGGGCAGGGGGCTAGGAAAGACCCAGTACTTC.